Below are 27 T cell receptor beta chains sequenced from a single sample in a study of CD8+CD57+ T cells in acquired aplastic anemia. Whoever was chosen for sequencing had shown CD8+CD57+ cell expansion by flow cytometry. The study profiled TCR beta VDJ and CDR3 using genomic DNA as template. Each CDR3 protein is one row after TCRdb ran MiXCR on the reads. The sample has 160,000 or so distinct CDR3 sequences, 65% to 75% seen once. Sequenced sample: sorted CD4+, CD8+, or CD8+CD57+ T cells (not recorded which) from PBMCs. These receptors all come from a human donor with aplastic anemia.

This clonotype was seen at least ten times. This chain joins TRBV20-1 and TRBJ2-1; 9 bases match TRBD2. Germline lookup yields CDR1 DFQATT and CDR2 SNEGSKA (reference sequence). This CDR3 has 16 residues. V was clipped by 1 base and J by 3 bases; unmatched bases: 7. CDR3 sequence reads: CSARALTSGIYNEQFF. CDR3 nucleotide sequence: TGCAGTGCTAGAGCCCTGACTAGCGGAATCTACAATGAGCAGTTCTTC.

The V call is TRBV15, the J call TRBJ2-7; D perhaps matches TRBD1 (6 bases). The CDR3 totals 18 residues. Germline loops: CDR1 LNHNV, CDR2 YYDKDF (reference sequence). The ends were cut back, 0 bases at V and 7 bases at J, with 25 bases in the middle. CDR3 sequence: CATSRDLFRTEKYNEQYV. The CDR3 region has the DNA TGTGCCACCAGCAGAGATCTTTTCCGGACAGAGAAGTACAATGAGCAGTACGTC.

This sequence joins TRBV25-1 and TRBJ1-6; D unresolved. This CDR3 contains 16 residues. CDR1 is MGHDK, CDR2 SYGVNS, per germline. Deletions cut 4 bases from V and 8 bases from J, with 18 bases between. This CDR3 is CASSANTAGGHSPLHF. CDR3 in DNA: TGTGCCAGCAGTGCCAACACAGCGGGCGGCCATTCACCCCTCCACTTT.

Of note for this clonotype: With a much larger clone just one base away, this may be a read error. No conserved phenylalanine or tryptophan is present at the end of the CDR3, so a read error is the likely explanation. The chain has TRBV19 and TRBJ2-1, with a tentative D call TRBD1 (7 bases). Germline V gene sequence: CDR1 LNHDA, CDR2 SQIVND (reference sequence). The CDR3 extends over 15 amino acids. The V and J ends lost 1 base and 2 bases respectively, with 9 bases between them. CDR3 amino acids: CASSIVRGAYNEQFL. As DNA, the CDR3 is TGTGCCAGTAGTATAGTCAGGGGGGCCTACAATGAGCAGTTCCTC.

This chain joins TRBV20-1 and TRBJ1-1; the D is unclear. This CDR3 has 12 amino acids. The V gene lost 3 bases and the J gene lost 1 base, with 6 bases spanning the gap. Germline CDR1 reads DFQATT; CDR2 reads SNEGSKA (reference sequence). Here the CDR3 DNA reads TGCAGTGCTAGGGACCCGAACACTGAAGCTTTCTTT. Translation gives CSARDPNTEAFF.

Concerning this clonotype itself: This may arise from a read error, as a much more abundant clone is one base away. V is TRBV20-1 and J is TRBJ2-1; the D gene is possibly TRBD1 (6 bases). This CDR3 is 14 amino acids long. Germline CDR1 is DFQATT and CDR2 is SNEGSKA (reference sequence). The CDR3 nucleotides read TGCAGAGCTAGAGAGGGGGTCAGGGACAATGAGCAGTTCTTC. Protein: CRAREGVRDNEQFF.

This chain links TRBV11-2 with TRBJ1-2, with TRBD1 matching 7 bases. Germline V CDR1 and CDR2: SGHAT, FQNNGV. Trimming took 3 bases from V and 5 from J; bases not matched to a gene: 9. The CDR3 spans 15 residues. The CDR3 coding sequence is TGTGCCAGCAGCTTGGGGACAGCCCTCATTTATGGCTACACCTTC. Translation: CASSLGTALIYGYTF.

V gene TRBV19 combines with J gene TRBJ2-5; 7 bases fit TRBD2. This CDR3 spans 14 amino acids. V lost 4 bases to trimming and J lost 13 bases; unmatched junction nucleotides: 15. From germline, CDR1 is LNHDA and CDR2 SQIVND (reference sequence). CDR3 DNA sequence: TGTGCCAGTAGTAGAGCCAGCGGGGCCACCTTGGTGTACTTC. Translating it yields CASSRASGATLVYF. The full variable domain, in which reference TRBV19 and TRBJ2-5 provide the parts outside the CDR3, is DGGITQSPKYLFRKEGQNVTLSCEQNLNHDAMYWYRQDPGQGLRLIYYSQIVNDFQKGDIAEGYSVSREKKESFPLTVTSAQKNPTAFYLCASSRASGATLVYFGPGTRLLVL.

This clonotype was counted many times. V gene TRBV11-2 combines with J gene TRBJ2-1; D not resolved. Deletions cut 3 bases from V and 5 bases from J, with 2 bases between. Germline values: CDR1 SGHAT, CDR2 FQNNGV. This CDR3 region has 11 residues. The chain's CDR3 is CASSLHNEQFF. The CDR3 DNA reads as TGTGCCAGCAGCTTGCACAATGAGCAGTTCTTC.

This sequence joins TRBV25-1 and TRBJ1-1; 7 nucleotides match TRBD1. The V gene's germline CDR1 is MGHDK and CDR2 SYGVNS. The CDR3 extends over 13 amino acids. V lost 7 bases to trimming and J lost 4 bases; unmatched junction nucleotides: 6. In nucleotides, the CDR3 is TGTGCCAGCATGTCAGGGGGAGTCACTGAAGCTTTCTTT. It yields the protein CASMSGGVTEAFF.

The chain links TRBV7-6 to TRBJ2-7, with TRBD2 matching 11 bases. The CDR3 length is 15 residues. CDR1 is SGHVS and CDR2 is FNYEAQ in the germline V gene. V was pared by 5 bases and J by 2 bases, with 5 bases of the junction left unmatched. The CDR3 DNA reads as TGTGCCAGCAGCGCCGGGACTAGCGGACCCTACGAGCAGTACTTC. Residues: CASSAGTSGPYEQYF.

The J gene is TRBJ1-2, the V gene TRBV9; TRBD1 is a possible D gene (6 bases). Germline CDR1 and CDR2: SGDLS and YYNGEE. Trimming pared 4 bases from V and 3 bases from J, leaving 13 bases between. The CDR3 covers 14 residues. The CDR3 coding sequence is TGTGCCAGCAGCCTTACAGGGTCTGACTATGGCTACACCTTC. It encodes CASSLTGSDYGYTF.

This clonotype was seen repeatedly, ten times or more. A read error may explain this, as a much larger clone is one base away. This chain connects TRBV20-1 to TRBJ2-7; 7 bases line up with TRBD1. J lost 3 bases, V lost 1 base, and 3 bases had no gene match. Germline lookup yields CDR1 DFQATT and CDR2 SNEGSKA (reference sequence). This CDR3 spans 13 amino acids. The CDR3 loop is CSARAGTDYEQYF. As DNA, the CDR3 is TGCAGTGCTAGAGCCGGGACAGACTACGAGCAGTACTTC.

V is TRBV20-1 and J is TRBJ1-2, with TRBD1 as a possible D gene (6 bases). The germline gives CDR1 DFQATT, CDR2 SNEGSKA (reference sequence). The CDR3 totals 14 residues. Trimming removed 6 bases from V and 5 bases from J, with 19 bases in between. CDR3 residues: CSAGGGPDLYGYTF. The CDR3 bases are TGCAGTGCGGGAGGGGGGCCGGACTTATATGGCTACACCTTC.

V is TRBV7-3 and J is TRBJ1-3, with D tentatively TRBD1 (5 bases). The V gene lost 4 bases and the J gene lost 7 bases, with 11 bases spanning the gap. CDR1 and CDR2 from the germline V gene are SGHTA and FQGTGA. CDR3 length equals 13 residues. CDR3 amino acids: CASSSPGVNTIYF. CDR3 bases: TGTGCCAGCAGCTCACCGGGGGTGAACACCATATATTTT.

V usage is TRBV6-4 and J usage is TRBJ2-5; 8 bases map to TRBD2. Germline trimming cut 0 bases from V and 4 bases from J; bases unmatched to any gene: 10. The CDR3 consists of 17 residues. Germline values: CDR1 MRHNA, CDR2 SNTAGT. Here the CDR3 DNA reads TGTGCCAGCAGTGACTCGAACGGGGGACTAGAGTCAGAGACCCAGTACTTC. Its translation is CASSDSNGGLESETQYF.

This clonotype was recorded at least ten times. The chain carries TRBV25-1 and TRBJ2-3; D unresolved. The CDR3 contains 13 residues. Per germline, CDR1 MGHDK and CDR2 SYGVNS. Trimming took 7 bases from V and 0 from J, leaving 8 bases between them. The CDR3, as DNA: TGTGCCAGCAAAGGCGGCAGCACAGATACGCAGTATTTT. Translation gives CASKGGSTDTQYF.

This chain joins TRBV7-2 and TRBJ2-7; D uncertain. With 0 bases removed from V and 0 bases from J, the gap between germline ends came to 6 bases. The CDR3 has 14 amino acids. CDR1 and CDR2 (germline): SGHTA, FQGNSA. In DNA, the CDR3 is TGTGCCAGCAGCTTAGCTATTAGCTCCTACGAGCAGTACTTC. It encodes CASSLAISSYEQYF.

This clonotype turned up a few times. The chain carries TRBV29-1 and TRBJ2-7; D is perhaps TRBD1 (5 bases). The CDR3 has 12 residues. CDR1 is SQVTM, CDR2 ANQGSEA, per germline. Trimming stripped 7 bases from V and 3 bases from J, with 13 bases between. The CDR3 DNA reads TGCAGCGCTGAGACAGATGACTACGAGCAGTACTTC. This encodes CSAETDDYEQYF.

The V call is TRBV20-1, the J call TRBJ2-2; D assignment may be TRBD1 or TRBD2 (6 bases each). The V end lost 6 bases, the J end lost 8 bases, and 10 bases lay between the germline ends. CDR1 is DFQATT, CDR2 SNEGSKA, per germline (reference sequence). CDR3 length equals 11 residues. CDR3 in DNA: TGCAGTGCAAGGGGGGTGGGGGAGCTGTTTTTT. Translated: CSARGVGELFF.

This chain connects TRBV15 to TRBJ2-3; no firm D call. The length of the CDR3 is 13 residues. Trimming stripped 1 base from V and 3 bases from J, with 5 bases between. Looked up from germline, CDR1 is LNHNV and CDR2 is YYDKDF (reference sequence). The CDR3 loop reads CATSRVLTDTQYF. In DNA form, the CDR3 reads TGTGCCACCAGCAGAGTACTGACAGATACGCAGTATTTT.

The CDR3 DNA is TGTGCCAGCAGCTTAACGGGGGTGCACTACGAGCAGTACTTC. Its protein product is CASSLTGVHYEQYF. The chain employs TRBV7-9 and TRBJ2-7, with a weak D call TRBD2 (6 bases). Deletions cut 2 bases from V and 3 bases from J, with 11 bases between. The CDR3 contains 14 residues. Germline V lookup: CDR1 SEHNR, CDR2 FQNEAQ (reference sequence).

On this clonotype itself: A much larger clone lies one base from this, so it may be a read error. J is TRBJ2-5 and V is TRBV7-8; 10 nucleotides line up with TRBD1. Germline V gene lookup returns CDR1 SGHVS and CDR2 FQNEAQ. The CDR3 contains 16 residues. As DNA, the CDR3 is TGTACCAGCAGCCTACCGGGGACAGGGGAACAAGAGACCCAGTACTTC. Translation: CTSSLPGTGEQETQYF.

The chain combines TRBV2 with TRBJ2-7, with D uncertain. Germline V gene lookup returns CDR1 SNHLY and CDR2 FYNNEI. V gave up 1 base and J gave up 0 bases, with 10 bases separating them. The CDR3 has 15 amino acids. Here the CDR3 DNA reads TGTGCCAGCAGTGAAGGGCCATCGAGCTCCTACGAGCAGTACTTC. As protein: CASSEGPSSSYEQYF. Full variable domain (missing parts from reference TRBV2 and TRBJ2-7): EPEVTQTPSHQVTQMGQEVILRCVPISNHLYFYWYRQILGQKVEFLVSFYNNEISEKSEIFDDQFSVERPDGSNFTLKIRSTKLEDSAMYFCASSEGPSSSYEQYFGPGTRLTVT.

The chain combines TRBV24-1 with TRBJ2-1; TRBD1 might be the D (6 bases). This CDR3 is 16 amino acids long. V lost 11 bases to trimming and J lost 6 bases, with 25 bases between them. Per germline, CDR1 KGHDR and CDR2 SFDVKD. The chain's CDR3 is CASSSQQGAYCNEQFF. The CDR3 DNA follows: TGTGCCAGCAGCTCCCAACAGGGAGCGTACTGCAATGAGCAGTTCTTC.

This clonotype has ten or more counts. CDR3: CASSSSAGANTEAFF. CDR3 nucleotides: TGTGCCAGCAGCTCATCAGCTGGGGCGAACACTGAAGCTTTCTTT. The chain is built from TRBV7-9 and TRBJ1-1; perhaps TRBD1 as D (5 bases). Germline lookup yields CDR1 SEHNR and CDR2 FQNEAQ (reference sequence). V lost 4 bases, J lost 1 base, and 13 bases lay in between. The CDR3 totals 15 residues. The full variable domain, in which reference TRBV7-9 and TRBJ1-1 provide the parts outside the CDR3, is DTGVSQNPRHKITKRGQNVTFRCDPISEHNRLYWYRQTLGQGPEFLTYFQNEAQLEKSRLLSDRFSAERPKGSFSTLEIQRTEQGDSAMYLCASSSSAGANTEAFFGQGTRLTVV.

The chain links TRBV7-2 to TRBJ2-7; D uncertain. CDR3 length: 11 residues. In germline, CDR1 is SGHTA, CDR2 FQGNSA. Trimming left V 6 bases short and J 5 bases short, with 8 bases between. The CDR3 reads CASSLYNEQYF. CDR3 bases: TGTGCCAGCAGTCTTTACAACGAGCAGTACTTC.